This TCR beta chain was sequenced during a study of shared clonotypes between healthy human individuals. Study as a whole: Each donor contributed plates that comprised three CD4 naive, three CD4 memory, two CD8 naive and one CD8 memory.

This clone was recorded once. This CDR3 comprises 17 residues. Trimming shortened V by 5 bases and J by 0 bases, and 17 bases separated the two germline ends. Germline-derived CDR1 and CDR2 are SEHNR and FQNEAQ (reference sequence). 200 to 250 ng DNA, tens of thousands of T cell genomes, went into each sorted-subset replicate PCR. TCRdb keeps only in-frame clones here, not all; method: immunoSEQ multiplex PCR. The profile shows about 820,000 clones, 92% of them singletons. Cells designated naive CD8 were CD45RO-negative and were positively selected for CCR7, with terminally differentiated effector memory CD45RA+ cells excluded. All donors were Caucasian adults living in Nashville, Tennessee.

This clonotype was sampled from a man aged 30-40 years in good health. The specimen sequenced was naive CD8+ T cells sorted from blood. V usage is TRBV7-9 and J usage is TRBJ1-3; TRBD1 might be the D (5 bases). CDR3 loop: CASSLQDGGNSGNTIYF. In nucleotides, the CDR3 is TGTGCCAGCAGCCTCCAGGATGGGGGGAACTCTGGAAACACCATATATTTT.